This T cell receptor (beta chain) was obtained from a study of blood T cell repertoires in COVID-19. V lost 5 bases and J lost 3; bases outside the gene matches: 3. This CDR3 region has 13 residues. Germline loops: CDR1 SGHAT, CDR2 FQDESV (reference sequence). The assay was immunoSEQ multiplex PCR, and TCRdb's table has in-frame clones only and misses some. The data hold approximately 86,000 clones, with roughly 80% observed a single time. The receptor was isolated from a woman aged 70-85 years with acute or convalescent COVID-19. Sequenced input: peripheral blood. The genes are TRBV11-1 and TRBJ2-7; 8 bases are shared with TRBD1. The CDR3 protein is CASSQDRVYEQYF. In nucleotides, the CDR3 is TGTGCCAGCAGCCAGGACAGGGTCTACGAGCAGTACTTC.